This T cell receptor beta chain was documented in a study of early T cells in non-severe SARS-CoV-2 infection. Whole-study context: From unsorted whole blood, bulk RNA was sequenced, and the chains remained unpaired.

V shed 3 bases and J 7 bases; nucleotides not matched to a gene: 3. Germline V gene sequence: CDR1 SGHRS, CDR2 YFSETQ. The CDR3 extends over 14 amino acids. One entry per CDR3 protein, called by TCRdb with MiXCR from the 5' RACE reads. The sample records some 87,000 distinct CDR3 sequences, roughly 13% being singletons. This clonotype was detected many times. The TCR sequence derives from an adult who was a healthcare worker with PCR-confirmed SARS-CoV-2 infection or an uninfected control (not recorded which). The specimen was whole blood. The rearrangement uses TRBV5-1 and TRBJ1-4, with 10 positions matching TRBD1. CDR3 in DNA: TGCGCCAGCAGCTCCGGGACAGGGGTTGAAAAACTGTTTTTT. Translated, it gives CASSSGTGVEKLFF.